This T cell receptor beta chain was sequenced during a study of low-dose radiotherapy and immunotherapy resistance in tumors. For the study at large: Cohort 1 was treated with 0.5 Gy per fraction at 2-week intervals, amounting to 6.5 Gy overall. Intravenous cyclophosphamide 200 mg/m2 was given every two weeks, one day before radiation and immunotherapy. Oral aspirin at 300 mg was taken daily by patients for four cycles, beginning on cycle 1 day 1.

cDNA synthesis used a TRAV/TRBV-specific primer set for both chains. TCR amplification involved roughly 21 PCR cycles with a constant-region primer and V-primer adapter. TCRdb re-analysed the reads in MiXCR, keeping a single row per CDR3 protein. The sample consists of around 84,000 distinct CDR3 sequences, under 20% of them appearing once. The CDR3 extends over 16 amino acids. Germline trimming cut 4 bases from V and 3 bases from J; bases unmatched to any gene: 7. In germline, CDR1 is MGHRA, CDR2 YSYEKL. Ten or more counts support this clonotype. Time point specified: after trial treatment. Described treatment: LDRT plus nivolumab, ipilimumab, low-dose cyclophosphamide and aspirin (RACIN trial). All of the donors were given nivolumab, ipilimumab, aspirin, low-dose cyclophosphamide and low-dose radiotherapy as part of RACIN, a single-arm trial.

The chain employs TRBV4-1 and TRBJ2-7; 12 bases agree with TRBD2. The receptor comes from a male donor with prostate cancer. The sequences come from PBMCs, collected after low-dose radiotherapy plus immunotherapy. The CDR3 spells CASSRTLTSGSYEQYF. The CDR3 bases are TGCGCCAGCAGCCGAACTTTGACTAGCGGGAGCTACGAGCAGTACTTC.